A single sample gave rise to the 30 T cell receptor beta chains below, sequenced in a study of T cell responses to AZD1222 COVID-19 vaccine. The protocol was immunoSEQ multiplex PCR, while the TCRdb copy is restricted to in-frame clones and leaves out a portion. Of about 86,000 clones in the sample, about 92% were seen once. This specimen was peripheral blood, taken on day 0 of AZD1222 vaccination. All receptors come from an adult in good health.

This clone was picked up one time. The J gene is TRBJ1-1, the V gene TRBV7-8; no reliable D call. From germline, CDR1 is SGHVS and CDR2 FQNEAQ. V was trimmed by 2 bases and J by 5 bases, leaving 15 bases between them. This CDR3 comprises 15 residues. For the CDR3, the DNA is TGTGCCAGCAGCTTAAACCAGGACCGGAGGACTGAAGCTTTCTTT. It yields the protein CASSLNQDRRTEAFF.

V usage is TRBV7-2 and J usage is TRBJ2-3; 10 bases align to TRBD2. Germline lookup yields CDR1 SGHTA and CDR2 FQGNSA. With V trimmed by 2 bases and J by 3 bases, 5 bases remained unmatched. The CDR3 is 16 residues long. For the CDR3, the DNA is TGTGCCAGCAGCTTACAGCGGGGGGGTCGTACAGATACGCAGTATTTT. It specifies CASSLQRGGRTDTQYF.

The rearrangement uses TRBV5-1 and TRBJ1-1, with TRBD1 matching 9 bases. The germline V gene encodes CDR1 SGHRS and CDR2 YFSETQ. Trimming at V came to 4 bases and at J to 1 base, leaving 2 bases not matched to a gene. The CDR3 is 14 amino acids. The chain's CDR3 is CASSRQGGNTEAFF. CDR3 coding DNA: TGCGCCAGCAGCCGACAGGGGGGGAACACTGAAGCTTTCTTT. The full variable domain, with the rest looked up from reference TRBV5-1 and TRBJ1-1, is KAGVTQTPRYLIKTRGQQVTLSCSPISGHRSVSWYQQTPGQGLQFLFEYFSETQRNKGNFPGRFSGRQFSNSRSEMNVSTLELGDSALYLCASSRQGGNTEAFFGQGTRLTVV.

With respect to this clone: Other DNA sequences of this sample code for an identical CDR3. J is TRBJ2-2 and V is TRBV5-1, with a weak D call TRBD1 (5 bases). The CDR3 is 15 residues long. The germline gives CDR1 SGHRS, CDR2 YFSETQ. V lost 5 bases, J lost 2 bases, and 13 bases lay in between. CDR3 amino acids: CASSLDRLNTGELFF. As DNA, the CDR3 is TGCGCCAGCAGTTTAGACAGACTCAACACCGGGGAGCTGTTTTTT.

DNA of the CDR3: TGTGCCAGCTCAAGGACAGCAAGCTACGAGCAGTACTTC. It codes for CASSRTASYEQYF. This chain joins TRBV18 and TRBJ2-7; D may be TRBD1 (6 bases). V lost 5 bases to trimming and J lost 3 bases, with 11 bases between them. Per germline, CDR1 KGHSH and CDR2 LQKENI. The CDR3 sequence is 13 residues long.

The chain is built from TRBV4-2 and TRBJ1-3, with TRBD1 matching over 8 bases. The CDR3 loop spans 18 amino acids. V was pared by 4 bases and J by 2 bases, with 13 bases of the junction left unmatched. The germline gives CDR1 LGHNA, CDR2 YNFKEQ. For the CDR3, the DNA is TGTGCCAGCAGCCCAGAACCTTCGAGGACAGGGACTGGAAACACCATATATTTT. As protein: CASSPEPSRTGTGNTIYF.

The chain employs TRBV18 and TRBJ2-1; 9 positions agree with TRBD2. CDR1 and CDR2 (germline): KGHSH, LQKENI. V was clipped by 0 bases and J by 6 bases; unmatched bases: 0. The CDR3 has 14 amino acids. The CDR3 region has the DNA TGTGCCAGCTCACCACCGACTAGCGGCAATGAGCAGTTCTTC. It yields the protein CASSPPTSGNEQFF.

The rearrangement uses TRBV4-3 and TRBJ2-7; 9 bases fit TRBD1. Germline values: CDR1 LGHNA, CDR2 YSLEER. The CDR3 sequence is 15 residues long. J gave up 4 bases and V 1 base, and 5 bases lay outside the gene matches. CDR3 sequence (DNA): TGCGCCAGCAGCCAAGTAACACAGGGGGCGTACGAGCAGTACTTC. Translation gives CASSQVTQGAYEQYF.

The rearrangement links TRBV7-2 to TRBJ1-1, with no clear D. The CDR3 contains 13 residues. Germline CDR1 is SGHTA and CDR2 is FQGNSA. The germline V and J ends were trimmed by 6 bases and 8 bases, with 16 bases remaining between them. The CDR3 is CASRPRRGGEAFF. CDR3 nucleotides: TGTGCCAGCAGACCCCGGCGGGGAGGGGAAGCTTTCTTT.

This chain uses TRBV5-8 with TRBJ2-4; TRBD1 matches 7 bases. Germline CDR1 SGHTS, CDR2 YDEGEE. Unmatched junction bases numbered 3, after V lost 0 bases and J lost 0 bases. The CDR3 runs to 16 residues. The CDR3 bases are TGTGCCAGCAGCTTGGTTCAGGGGGTAGCCAAAAACATTCAGTACTTC. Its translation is CASSLVQGVAKNIQYF.

This CDR3 is CASSPRTGGGNTIYF. The CDR3 DNA reads as TGTGCCAGCTCACCTCGGACAGGCGGGGGAAACACCATATATTTT. V gene TRBV18 combines with J gene TRBJ1-3; 7 nucleotides agree with TRBD1. Germline V lookup: CDR1 KGHSH, CDR2 LQKENI. J lost 4 bases, V lost 3 bases, and 6 bases had no gene match. The CDR3 loop spans 15 amino acids. Combining the CDR3 with reference TRBV18 and TRBJ1-3 gives the whole variable domain NAGVMQNPRHLVRRRGQEARLRCSPMKGHSHVYWYRQLPEEGLKFMVYLQKENIIDESGMPKERFSAEFPKEGPSILRIQQVVRGDSAAYFCASSPRTGGGNTIYFGEGSWLTVV.

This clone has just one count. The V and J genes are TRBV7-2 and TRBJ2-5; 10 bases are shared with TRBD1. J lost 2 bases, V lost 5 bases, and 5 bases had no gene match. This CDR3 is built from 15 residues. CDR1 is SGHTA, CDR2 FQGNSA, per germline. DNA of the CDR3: TGTGCCAGCAGCCAACGACAGGGGGCACAAGAGACCCAGTACTTC. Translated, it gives CASSQRQGAQETQYF. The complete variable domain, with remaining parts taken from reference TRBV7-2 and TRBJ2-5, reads GAGVSQSPSNKVTEKGKDVELRCDPISGHTALYWYRQSLGQGLEFLIYFQGNSAPDKSGLPSDRFSAERTGGSVSTLTIQRTQQEDSAVYLCASSQRQGAQETQYFGPGTRLLVL.

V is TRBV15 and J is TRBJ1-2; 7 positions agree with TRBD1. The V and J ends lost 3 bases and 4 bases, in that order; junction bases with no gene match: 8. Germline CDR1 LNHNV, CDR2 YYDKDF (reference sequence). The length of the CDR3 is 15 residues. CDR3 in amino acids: CATSRPGQARYGYTF. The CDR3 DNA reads TGTGCCACCAGCAGGCCCGGACAGGCCCGCTATGGCTACACCTTC.

This CDR3 is CASSQTVNTGELFF. The CDR3, as DNA: TGTGCCAGCAGCCAGACAGTGAACACCGGGGAGCTGTTTTTT. The chain uses TRBV19 and TRBJ2-2; D is perhaps TRBD1 (5 bases). V was cut by 9 bases and J by 1 base, with 12 bases left in between. The CDR3 spans 14 residues. Per the germline V gene, CDR1 is LNHDA and CDR2 is SQIVND (reference sequence).

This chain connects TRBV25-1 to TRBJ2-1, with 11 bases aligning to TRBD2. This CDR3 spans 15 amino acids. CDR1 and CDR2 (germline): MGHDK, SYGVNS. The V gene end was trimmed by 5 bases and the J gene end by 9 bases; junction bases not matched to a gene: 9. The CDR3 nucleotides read TGTGCCAGCAGTTTATGGGCTAGCGGGAGGCCTGAGCAGTTCTTC. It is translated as CASSLWASGRPEQFF.

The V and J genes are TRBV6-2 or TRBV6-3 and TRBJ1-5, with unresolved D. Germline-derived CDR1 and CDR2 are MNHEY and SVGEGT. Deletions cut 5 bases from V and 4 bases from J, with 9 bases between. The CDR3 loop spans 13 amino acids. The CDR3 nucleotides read TGTGCCAGCAGTGGGCAGCATAATCAGCCCCAGCATTTT. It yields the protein CASSGQHNQPQHF.

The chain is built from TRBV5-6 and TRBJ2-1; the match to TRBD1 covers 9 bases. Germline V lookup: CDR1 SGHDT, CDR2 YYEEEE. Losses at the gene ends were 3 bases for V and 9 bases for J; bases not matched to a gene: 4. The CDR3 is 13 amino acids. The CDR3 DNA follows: TGTGCCAGCAGCTGGGACAGGGAGTTTGAGCAGTTCTTC. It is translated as CASSWDREFEQFF.

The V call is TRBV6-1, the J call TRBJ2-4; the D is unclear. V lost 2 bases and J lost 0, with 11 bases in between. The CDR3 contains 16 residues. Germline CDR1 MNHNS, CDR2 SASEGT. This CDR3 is CASSEPGFLAKNIQYF. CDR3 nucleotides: TGTGCCAGCAGTGAACCGGGCTTCTTAGCCAAAAACATTCAGTACTTC.

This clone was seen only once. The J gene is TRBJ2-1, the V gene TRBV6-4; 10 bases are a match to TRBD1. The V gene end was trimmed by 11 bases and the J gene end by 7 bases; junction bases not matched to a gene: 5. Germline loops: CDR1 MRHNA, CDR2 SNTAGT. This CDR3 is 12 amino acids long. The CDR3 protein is CAPRTGGNEQFF. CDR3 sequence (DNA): TGTGCCCCTCGGACAGGGGGTAATGAGCAGTTCTTC.

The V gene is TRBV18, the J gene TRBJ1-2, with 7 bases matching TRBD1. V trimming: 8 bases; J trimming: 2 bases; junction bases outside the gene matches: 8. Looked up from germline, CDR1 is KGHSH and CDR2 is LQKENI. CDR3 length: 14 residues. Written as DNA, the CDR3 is TGTGCCAGCACCAACGACAGGGCGAACTATGGCTACACCTTC. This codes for CASTNDRANYGYTF.

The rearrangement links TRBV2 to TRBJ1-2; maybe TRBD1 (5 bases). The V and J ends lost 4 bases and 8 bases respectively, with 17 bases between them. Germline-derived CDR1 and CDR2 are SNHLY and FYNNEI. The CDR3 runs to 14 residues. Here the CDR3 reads CASSAVMRGGGYTF. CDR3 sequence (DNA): TGTGCCAGCAGTGCCGTGATGAGGGGCGGAGGCTACACCTTC.

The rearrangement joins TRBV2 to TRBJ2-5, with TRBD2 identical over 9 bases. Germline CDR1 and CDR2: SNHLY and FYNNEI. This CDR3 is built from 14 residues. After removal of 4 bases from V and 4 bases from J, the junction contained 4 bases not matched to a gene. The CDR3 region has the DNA TGTGCCAGCAGTGGCGGGAGGGCCAGAGAGACCCAGTACTTC. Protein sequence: CASSGGRARETQYF.

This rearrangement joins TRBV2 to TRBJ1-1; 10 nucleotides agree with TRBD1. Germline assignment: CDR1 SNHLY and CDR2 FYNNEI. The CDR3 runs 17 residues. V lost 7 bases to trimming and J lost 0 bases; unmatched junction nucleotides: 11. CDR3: CASKKGTGDRVNTEAFF. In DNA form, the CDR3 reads TGTGCCAGCAAAAAAGGGACAGGGGACCGCGTGAACACTGAAGCTTTCTTT.

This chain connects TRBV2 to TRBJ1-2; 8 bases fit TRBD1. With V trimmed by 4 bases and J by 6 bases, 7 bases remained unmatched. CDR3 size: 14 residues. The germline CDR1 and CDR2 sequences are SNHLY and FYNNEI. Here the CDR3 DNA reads TGTGCCAGCAGTGTTCGACAGGGGAACAATGGCTACACCTTC. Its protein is CASSVRQGNNGYTF.

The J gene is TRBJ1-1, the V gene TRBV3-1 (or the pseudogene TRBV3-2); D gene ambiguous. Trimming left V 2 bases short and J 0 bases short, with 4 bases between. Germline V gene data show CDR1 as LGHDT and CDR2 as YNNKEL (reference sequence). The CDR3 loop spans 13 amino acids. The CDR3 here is CASSQTVNTEAFF. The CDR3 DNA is TGTGCCAGCAGCCAAACAGTGAACACTGAAGCTTTCTTT.

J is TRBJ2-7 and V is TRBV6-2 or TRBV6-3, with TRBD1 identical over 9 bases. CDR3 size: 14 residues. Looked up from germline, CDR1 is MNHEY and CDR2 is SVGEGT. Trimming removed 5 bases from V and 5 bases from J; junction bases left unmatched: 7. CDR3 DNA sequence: TGTGCCAGCAGTCGGACAGGGGCGCGGCACGAGCAGTACTTC. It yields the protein CASSRTGARHEQYF.

CDR3 residues: CASRVQGLSTDTQYF. The CDR3 coding sequence is TGTGCCAGCAGAGTACAGGGGCTAAGCACAGATACGCAGTATTTT. The genes are TRBV2 and TRBJ2-3, with 7 bases lining up with TRBD1. The CDR3 contains 15 residues. Germline V CDR1 and CDR2: SNHLY, FYNNEI. With 6 bases clipped from V and 0 bases from J, the junction kept 6 bases outside the gene matches.

CDR3 in DNA: TGTGCCAGCAGTCGCTCCGGGACGTTCTATGAAAAACTGTTTTTT. It codes for CASSRSGTFYEKLFF. J is TRBJ1-4 and V is TRBV6-5, with D perhaps TRBD1 (5 bases). Germline CDR1 reads MNHEY; CDR2 reads SVGAGI. V was pared by 5 bases and J by 6 bases, with 16 bases between. This CDR3 region has 15 residues.

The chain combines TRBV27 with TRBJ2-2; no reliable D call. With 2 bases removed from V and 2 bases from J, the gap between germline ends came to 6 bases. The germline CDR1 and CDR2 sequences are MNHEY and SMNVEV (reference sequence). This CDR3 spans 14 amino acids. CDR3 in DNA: TGTGCCAGCAGTTTACAATCTAACACCGGGGAGCTGTTTTTT. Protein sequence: CASSLQSNTGELFF.

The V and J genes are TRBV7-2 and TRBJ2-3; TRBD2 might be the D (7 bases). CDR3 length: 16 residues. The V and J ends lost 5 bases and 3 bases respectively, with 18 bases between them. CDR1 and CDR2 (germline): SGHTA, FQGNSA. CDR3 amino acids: CASSPRGGGGTDTQYF. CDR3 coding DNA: TGTGCCAGCAGCCCAAGAGGGGGGGGCGGGACAGATACGCAGTATTTT. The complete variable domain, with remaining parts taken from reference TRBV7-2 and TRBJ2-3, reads GAGVSQSPSNKVTEKGKDVELRCDPISGHTALYWYRQSLGQGLEFLIYFQGNSAPDKSGLPSDRFSAERTGGSVSTLTIQRTQQEDSAVYLCASSPRGGGGTDTQYFGPGTRLTVL.